This T cell receptor beta chain was recovered during a study of blood T cell repertoires in COVID-19. Study in general: Sites in the United States, Italy and Spain provided acute and convalescent COVID-19 samples.

Deletions cut 9 bases from V and 4 bases from J, with 12 bases between. The CDR3 is 12 amino acids. In germline, CDR1 is LGHNA, CDR2 YSLEER. In terms of age and location, participants ranged from roughly 18 to 100 years and lived in about 25 US areas. Which cohort a participant joined came from the clinical history participants gave. Original processing methods: Quantification of nucleated cells was approximated via reference gene primer amplification. Here immunoSEQ multiplex PCR was the method, and the copy in TCRdb shows in-frame clones only, minus some. That table gives V, J and clone size, and the DNA gave D and trimming. The repertoire holds 150,000 to 200,000 clones, with 65% to 90% as singletons.

Sequenced: PBMCs or T cells enriched from blood (not recorded which). The J gene is TRBJ2-5, the V gene TRBV4-3, with D perhaps matching TRBD2 (5 bases). This sequence was found in a woman aged 60-70 years with acute COVID-19. CDR3 amino acids: CARPSGRETQYF. As DNA, the CDR3 is TGCGCCAGACCCAGCGGCAGAGAGACCCAGTACTTC.